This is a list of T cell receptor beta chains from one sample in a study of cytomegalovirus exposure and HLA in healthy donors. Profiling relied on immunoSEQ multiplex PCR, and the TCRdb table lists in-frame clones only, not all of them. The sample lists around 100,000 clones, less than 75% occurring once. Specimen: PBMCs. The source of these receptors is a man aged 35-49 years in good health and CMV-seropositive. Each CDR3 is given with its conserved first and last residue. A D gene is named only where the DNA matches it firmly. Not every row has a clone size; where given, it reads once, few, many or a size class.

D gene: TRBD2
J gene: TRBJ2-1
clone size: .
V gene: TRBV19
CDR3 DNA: TGTGCCAGTAGCAGGACTAGCGGGCCGACCTCCTACAATGAGCAGTTCTTC
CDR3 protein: CASSRTSGPTSYNEQFF

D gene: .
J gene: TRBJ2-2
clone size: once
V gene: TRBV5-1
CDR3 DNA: TGCGCCAGCAGCTCTGGGGGGTCGAACACCGGGGAGCTGTTTTTT
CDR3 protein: CASSSGGSNTGELFF

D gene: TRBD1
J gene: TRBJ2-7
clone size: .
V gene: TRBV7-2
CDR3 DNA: TGTGCCAGCACCTGGACAGGTGACTCCTACGAGCAGTACTTC
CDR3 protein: CASTWTGDSYEQYF

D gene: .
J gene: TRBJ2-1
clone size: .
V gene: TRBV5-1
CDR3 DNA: TGCGCCAGCAGCTTTACTCCCGGGAACTACAATGAGCAGTTCTTC
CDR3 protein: CASSFTPGNYNEQFF

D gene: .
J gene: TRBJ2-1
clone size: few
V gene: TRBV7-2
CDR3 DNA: TGTGCCAGCGCTGGGTTAGCGGACTACAATGAGCAGTTCTTC
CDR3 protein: CASAGLADYNEQFF

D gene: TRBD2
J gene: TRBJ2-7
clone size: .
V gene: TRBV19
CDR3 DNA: TGTGCCAGTAGTCCAACTAGCGCAGCCTACGAGCAGTACTTC
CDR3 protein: CASSPTSAAYEQYF

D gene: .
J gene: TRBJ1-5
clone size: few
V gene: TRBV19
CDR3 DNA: TGTGCCAGTAGTATGGGGCAAATGAATCAGCCCCAGCATTTT
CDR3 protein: CASSMGQMNQPQHF

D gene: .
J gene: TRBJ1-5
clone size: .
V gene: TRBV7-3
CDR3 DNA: TGTGCCAGCAGAGAGGGAAATCAGCCCCAGCATTTT
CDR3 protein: CASREGNQPQHF

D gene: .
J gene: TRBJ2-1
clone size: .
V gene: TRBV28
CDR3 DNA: TGTGCCAGCTATAGTCTAAGGTCCTACTATAGGAATGAGCAGTTCTTC
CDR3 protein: CASYSLRSYYRNEQFF

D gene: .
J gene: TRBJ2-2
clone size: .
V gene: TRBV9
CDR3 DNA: TGTGCCAGCAATAGAGATTCCGGGGAGCTGTTTTTT
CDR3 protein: CASNRDSGELFF

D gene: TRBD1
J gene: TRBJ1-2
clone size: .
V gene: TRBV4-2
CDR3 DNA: TGTGCCAGCAGCCAAGAGGGACAGGGGGCGAACTATGGCTACACCTTC
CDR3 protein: CASSQEGQGANYGYTF

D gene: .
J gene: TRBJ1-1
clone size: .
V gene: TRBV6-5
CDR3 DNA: TGTGCCAGCAGTTACTCGAGACTCCTTAACACTGAAGCTTTCTTT
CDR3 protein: CASSYSRLLNTEAFF

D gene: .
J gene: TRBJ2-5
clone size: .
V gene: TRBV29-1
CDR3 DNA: TGCAGCGTTGAAGTTGGGGAGTTCCAAGAGACCCAGTACTTC
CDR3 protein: CSVEVGEFQETQYF

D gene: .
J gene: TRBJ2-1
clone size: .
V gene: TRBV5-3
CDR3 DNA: TGTGCCAGAAGCAACCAAGTTACGAGCTCCTACAATGAGCAGTTCTTC
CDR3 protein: CARSNQVTSSYNEQFF

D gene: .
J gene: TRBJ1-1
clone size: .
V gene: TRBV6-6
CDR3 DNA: TGTGCCAGCAGGGGACAGAACACTGAAGCTTTCTTT
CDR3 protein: CASRGQNTEAFF

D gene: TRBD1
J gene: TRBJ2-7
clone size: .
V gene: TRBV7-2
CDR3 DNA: TGTGCCAGCAGCTTCCACCAGGGGGCCTACGAGCAGTACTTC
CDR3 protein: CASSFHQGAYEQYF

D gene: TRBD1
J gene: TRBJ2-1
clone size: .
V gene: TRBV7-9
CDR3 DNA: TGTGCCATCGACAGGGGCCGGCCCGAGCAGTTCTTC
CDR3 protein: CAIDRGRPEQFF

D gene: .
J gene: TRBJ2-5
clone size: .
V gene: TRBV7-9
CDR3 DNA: TGTGCCAGCAGCTTGATAGCGGAAGAGACCCAGTACTTC
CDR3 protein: CASSLIAEETQYF

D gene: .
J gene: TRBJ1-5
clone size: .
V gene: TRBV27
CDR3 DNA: TGTGCCAGCAGTCCTTCCAGACATAGCAATCAGCCCCAGCATTTT
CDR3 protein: CASSPSRHSNQPQHF

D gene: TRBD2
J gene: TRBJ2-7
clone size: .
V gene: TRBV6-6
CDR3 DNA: TGTGCCAGCAGTTGGGAGGGACTCAAGGGCTACGAGCAGTACTTC
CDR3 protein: CASSWEGLKGYEQYF

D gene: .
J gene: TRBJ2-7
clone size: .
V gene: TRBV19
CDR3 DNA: TGTGCCAGTAGTTCCACAGCCTACGAGCAGTACTTC
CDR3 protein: CASSSTAYEQYF

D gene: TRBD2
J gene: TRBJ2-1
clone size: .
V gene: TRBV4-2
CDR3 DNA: TGTGCCAGCAGCCAAGATTCCCGGACTAGCACGCACAATGAGCAGTTCTTC
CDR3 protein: CASSQDSRTSTHNEQFF

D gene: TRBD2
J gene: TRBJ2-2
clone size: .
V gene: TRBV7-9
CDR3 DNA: TGTGCCAGCAGCTTAGCATCAGCGGGAGCGTCCGGGGAGCTGTTTTTT
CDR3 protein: CASSLASAGASGELFF

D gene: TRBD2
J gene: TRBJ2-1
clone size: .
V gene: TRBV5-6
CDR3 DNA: TGTGCCAGCAGCCCCCGTGGGAGGGTCAATGAGCAGTTCTTC
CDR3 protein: CASSPRGRVNEQFF

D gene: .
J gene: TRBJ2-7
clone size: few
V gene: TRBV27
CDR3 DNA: TGTGCCAGCAGTCTAGCGAGCTCCTACGAGCAGTACTTC
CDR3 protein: CASSLASSYEQYF

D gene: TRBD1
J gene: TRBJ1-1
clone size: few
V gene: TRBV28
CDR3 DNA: TGTGCCAGCAGTTTGACCGGGACAGGGCCGAACACTGAAGCTTTCTTT
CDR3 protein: CASSLTGTGPNTEAFF

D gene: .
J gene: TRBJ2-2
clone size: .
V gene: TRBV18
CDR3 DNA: TGTGCCAGCTCAGTGACAGCCTATACGAACACCGGGGAGCTGTTTTTT
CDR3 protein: CASSVTAYTNTGELFF

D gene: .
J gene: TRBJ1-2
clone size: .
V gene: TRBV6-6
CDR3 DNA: TGTGCCAGCAGTTACGGAGGGGGGGGCGCGGTAGGGGGCTACACCTTC
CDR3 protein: CASSYGGGGAVGGYTF

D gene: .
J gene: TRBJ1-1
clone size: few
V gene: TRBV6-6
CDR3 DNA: TGTGCCAGCAGTTACGGGAGACTAAGCGGAGCTTTCTTT
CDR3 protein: CASSYGRLSGAFF